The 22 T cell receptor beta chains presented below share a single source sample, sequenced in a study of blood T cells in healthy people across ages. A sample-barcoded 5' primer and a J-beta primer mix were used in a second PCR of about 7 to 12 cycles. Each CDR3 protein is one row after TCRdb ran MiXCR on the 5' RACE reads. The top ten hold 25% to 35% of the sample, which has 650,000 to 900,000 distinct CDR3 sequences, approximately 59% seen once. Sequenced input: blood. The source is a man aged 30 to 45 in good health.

Here the CDR3 DNA reads TGTGCCAGCAGTTACTCACCAGGAATTGCTGGCTACACCTTC. Its protein product is CASSYSPGIAGYTF. This chain links TRBV6-2 or TRBV6-3 with TRBJ1-2; the D is unclear. V was cut by 0 bases and J by 7 bases, with 12 bases left in between. The CDR3 has 14 amino acids. CDR1 is MNHEY, CDR2 SVGEGT, per germline.

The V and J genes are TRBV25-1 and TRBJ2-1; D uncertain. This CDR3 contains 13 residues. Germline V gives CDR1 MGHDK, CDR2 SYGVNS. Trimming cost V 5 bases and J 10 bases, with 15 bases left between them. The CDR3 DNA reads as TGTGCCAGCAGTACGTTACCGGGCGACGAGCAGTTCTTC. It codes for CASSTLPGDEQFF.

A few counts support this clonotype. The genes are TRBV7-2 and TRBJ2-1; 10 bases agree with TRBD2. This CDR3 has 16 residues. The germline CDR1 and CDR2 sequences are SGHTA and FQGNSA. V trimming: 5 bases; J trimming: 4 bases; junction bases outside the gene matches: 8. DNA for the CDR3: TGTGCCAGCAGCCCAGCCAGCGGGGGGGCTTACAATGAGCAGTTCTTC. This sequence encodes CASSPASGGAYNEQFF.

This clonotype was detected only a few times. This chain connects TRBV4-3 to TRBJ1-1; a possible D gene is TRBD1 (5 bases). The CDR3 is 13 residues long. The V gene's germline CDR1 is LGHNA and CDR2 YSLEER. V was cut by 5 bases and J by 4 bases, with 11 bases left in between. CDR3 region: CASSVRDATEAFF. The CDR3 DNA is TGCGCCAGCAGCGTCCGGGACGCCACTGAAGCTTTCTTT.

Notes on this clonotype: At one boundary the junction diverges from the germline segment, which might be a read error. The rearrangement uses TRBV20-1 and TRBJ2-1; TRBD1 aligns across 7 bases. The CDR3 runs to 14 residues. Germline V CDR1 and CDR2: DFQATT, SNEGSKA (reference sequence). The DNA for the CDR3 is TGCAGTGCTTGCAGGACAGGACCCTACAATGAGCAGTTATTC. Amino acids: CSACRTGPYNEQLF.

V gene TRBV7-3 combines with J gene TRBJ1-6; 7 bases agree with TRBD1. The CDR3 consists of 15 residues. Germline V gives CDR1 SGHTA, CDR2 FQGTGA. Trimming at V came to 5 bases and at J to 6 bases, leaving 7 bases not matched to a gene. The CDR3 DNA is TGTGCCAGCAGCGGATCGGGACAGAGTAATTCACCCCTCCACTTT. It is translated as CASSGSGQSNSPLHF. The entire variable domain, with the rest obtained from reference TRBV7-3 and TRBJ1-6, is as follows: GAGVSQTPSNKVTEKGKYVELRCDPISGHTALYWYRQSLGQGPEFLIYFQGTGAADDSGLPNDRFFAVRPEGSVSTLKIQRTERGDSAVYLCASSGSGQSNSPLHFGNGTRLTVT.

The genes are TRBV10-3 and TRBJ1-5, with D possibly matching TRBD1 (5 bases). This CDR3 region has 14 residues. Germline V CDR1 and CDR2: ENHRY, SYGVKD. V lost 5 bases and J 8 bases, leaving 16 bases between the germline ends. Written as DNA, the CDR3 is TGTGCCATCAGTAGGGACTCCTCGGCGGAGCCCCAGCATTTT. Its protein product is CAISRDSSAEPQHF.

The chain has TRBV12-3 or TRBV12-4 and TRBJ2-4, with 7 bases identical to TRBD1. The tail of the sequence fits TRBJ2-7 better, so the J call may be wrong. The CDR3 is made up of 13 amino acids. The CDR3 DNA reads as TGTGCCAGCAGTACCCAGGGGGAGAACGAGCAGTACTTC. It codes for CASSTQGENEQYF.

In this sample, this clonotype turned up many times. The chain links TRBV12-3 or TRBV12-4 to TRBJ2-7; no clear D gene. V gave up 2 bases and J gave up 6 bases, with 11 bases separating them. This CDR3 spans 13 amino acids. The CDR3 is CASSLNSFPEQYF. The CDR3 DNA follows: TGTGCCAGCAGTTTAAACTCCTTCCCCGAGCAGTACTTC.

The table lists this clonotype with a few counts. CDR3 sequence: CAISESRGGDTQYF. In DNA form, the CDR3 reads TGTGCCATCAGTGAGTCACGAGGGGGAGATACGCAGTATTTT. V usage is TRBV10-3 and J usage is TRBJ2-3, with a weak D call TRBD1 (6 bases). Between the trimmed V and J ends, which lost 0 bases and 5 bases, there was a span of 9 bases. The CDR3 is made up of 14 amino acids. Germline CDR1 and CDR2: ENHRY and SYGVKD.

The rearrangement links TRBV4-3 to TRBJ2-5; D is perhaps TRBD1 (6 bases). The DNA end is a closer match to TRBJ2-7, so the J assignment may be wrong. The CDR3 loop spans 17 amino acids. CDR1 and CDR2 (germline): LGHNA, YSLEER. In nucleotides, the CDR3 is TGCGCCAGCAGCCAAGAGTCGGTGGGGGCCTACTCCTACGAGCAGTACTTC. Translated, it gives CASSQESVGAYSYEQYF.

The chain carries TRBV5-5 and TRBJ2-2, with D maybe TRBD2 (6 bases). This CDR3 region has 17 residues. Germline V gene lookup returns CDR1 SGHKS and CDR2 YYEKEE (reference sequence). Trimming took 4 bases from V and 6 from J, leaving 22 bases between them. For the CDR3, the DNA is TGTGCCAGCAGCCTGACCACGGGGGTAAAGAGGGCCGGGGAGCTGTTTTTT. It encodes CASSLTTGVKRAGELFF.

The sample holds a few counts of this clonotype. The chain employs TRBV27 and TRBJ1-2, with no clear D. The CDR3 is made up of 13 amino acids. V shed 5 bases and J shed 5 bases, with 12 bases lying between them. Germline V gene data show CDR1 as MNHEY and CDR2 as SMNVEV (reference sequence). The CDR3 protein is CASSPIGEYGYTF. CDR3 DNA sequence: TGTGCCAGCAGTCCCATCGGGGAATATGGCTACACCTTC.

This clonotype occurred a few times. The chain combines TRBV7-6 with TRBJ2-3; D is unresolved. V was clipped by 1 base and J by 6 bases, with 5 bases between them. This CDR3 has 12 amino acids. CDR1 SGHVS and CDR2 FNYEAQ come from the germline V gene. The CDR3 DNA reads TGTGCCAGCAGCTTAGTGGAGGATACGCAGTATTTT. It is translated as CASSLVEDTQYF.

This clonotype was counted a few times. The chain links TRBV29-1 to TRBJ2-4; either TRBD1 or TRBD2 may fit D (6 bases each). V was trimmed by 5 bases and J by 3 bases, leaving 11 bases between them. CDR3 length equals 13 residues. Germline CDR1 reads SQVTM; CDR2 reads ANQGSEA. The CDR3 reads CSVLKGGKNIQYF. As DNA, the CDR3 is TGCAGCGTTCTCAAGGGGGGCAAAAACATTCAGTACTTC.

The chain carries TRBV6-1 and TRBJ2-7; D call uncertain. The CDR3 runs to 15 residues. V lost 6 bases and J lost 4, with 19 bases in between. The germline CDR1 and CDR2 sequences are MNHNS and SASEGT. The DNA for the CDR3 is TGTGCCAGCAGCGTCTCCGTCACTGCTCAATACGAGCAGTACTTC. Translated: CASSVSVTAQYEQYF.

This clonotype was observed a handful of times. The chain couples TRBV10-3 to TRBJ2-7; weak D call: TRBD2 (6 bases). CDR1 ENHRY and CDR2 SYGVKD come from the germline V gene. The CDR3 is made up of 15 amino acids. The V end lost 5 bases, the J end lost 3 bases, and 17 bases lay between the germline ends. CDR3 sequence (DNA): TGTGCCATCAGTCAACCTGGGACTGCGGACTACGAGCAGTACTTC. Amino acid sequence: CAISQPGTADYEQYF.

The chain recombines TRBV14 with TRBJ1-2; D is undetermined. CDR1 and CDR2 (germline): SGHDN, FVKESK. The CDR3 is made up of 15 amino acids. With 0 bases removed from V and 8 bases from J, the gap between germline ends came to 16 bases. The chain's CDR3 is CASSQEVRPHRGYTF. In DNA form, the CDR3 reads TGTGCCAGCAGCCAAGAAGTTCGGCCGCATAGGGGCTACACCTTC.

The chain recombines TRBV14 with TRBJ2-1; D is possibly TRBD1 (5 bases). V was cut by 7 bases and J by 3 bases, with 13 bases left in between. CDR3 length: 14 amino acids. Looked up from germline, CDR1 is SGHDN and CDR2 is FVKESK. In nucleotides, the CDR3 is TGTGCCAGCATGAGGCAGGGTGGCTACAATGAGCAGTTCTTC. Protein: CASMRQGGYNEQFF.

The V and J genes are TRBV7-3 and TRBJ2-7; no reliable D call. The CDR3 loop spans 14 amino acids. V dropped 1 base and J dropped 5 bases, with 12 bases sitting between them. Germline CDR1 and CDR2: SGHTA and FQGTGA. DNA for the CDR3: TGTGCCAGCAGCTTAAAGGACCGACCCGACGAGCAGTACTTC. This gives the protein CASSLKDRPDEQYF.

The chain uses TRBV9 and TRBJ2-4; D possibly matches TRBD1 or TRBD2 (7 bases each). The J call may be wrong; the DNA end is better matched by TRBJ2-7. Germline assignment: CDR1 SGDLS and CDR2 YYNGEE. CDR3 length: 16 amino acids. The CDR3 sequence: CASSQGGVPNSYEQYF. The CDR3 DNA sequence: TGTGCCAGCAGCCAGGGGGGGGTCCCCAATTCCTACGAGCAGTACTTC.

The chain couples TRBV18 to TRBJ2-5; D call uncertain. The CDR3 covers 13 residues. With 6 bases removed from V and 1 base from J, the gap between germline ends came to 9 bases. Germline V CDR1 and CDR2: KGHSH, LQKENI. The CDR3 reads CASSQQTQETQYF. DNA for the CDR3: TGTGCCAGCTCCCAACAAACCCAAGAGACCCAGTACTTC.